Presented here are 29 T cell receptor beta chains from one specimen sequenced in a study of shared clonotypes between healthy human individuals. Naive CD8 cells comprised CD45RO-negative, CCR7-positively selected cells, excluding terminally differentiated effector memory CD45RA+ cells. This table comes from immunoSEQ multiplex PCR, and its TCRdb copy is limited to in-frame clones, with some not included. The data contain some 2.1 million clones, about 95% of them singletons. Sequenced input: naive CD8+ T cells sorted from blood. All receptors derive from a man aged 18 to 30 in good health.

The chain carries TRBV2 and TRBJ2-1; D perhaps matches TRBD2 (6 bases). The V gene's germline CDR1 is SNHLY and CDR2 FYNNEI. There are 15 residues in the CDR3. The ends were cut back, 6 bases at V and 0 bases at J, with 12 bases in the middle. The DNA for the CDR3 is TGTGCCAGCAGGGAGGGTAGCGGCTCCTACAATGAGCAGTTCTTC. It yields the protein CASREGSGSYNEQFF.

The chain carries TRBV6-6 and TRBJ1-1; D perhaps matches TRBD1 (5 bases). Germline V gene lookup returns CDR1 MNHNY and CDR2 SVGAGI (reference sequence). Trimming took off 11 bases at V and 4 bases at J, with 11 bases between the two ends. CDR3 length equals 11 residues. CDR3 residues: CAGGWGTEAFF. Written as DNA, the CDR3 is TGTGCCGGGGGGTGGGGCACTGAAGCTTTCTTT.

The chain is built from TRBV10-1 and TRBJ2-2; D is possibly TRBD2 (7 bases). Deletions cut 3 bases from V and 7 bases from J, with 21 bases between. Germline CDR1 reads WNHNN; CDR2 reads SYGVQD (reference sequence). The CDR3 length is 17 residues. The CDR3 sequence is CASSDPPGGEGDGELFF. The CDR3 coding sequence is TGCGCCAGCAGTGACCCCCCCGGCGGGGAGGGGGACGGGGAGCTGTTTTTT.

The chain couples TRBV6-5 to TRBJ2-1; D unresolved. V was pared by 0 bases and J by 0 bases, with 9 bases between. Germline V CDR1 and CDR2: MNHEY, SVGAGI. The CDR3 extends over 16 amino acids. The CDR3 sequence is CASSYSPSYSYNEQFF. For the CDR3, the DNA is TGTGCCAGCAGTTACTCCCCAAGCTACTCCTACAATGAGCAGTTCTTC.

This chain connects TRBV4-3 to TRBJ1-4, with TRBD1 matching 10 bases. The CDR3 runs to 16 residues. Germline CDR1 reads LGHNA; CDR2 reads YSLEER. Trimming at V came to 1 base and at J to 7 bases, leaving 6 bases not matched to a gene. CDR3 coding DNA: TGCGCCAGCAGCCAAGTAAACAGGGACAGGGGTGAAAAACTGTTTTTT. It specifies CASSQVNRDRGEKLFF.

This sequence joins TRBV5-4 and TRBJ2-1; TRBD2 might be the D (6 bases). V was trimmed by 0 bases and J by 5 bases, leaving 15 bases between them. The germline V gene has CDR1 SGHNT and CDR2 YYREEE (reference sequence). The CDR3 covers 16 residues. CDR3 sequence: CASSLVAGPLDNEQFF. In DNA form, the CDR3 reads TGTGCCAGCAGCTTGGTCGCGGGACCTCTTGACAATGAGCAGTTCTTC.

In nucleotides, the CDR3 is TGTGCCAGCAGCTTAGACTGGACAGGGTCCAGCTCCTACGAGCAGTACTTC. Encoded protein: CASSLDWTGSSSYEQYF. The chain has TRBV11-2 and TRBJ2-7, with 8 nucleotides matching TRBD1. V gave up 0 bases and J gave up 0 bases; unmatched junction bases: 7. The CDR3 consists of 17 residues. From germline, CDR1 is SGHAT and CDR2 FQNNGV.

The genes are TRBV4-3 and TRBJ2-7; 14 bases align to TRBD2. Germline V CDR1 and CDR2: LGHNA, YSLEER. V dropped 1 base and J dropped 4; count of bases not matched to a gene: 12. This CDR3 contains 19 residues. Here the CDR3 reads CASSQGLAGGPEGDYEQYF. CDR3 nucleotides: TGCGCCAGCAGCCAAGGACTAGCGGGAGGGCCAGAGGGGGATTACGAGCAGTACTTC.

To note about this clone: In the same sample, other DNA sequences code for this CDR3. This chain uses TRBV27 with TRBJ1-1; D might be TRBD1 (6 bases). Trimming cost V 4 bases and J 4 bases, with 10 bases left between them. The CDR3 is made up of 13 amino acids. Germline lookup yields CDR1 MNHEY and CDR2 SMNVEV (reference sequence). CDR3 sequence (DNA): TGTGCCAGCAGTTCCAGGGGCGGCACTGAAGCTTTCTTT. This gives the protein CASSSRGGTEAFF.

This clone was found once. This chain joins TRBV15 and TRBJ1-1; no clear D. V was trimmed by 7 bases and J by 1 base, leaving 13 bases between them. Germline loops: CDR1 LNHNV, CDR2 YYDKDF (reference sequence). CDR3 length: 14 amino acids. This chain's CDR3 is CATTTRTENTEAFF. In DNA, the CDR3 is TGTGCCACCACCACCCGGACCGAGAACACTGAAGCTTTCTTT.

The rearrangement joins TRBV11-2 to TRBJ2-7, with unresolved D. Between the trimmed V and J ends, which lost 1 base and 3 bases, there was a span of 7 bases. The CDR3 runs to 13 residues. Germline-derived CDR1 and CDR2 are SGHAT and FQNNGV. DNA of the CDR3: TGTGCCAGCAGCTTAGTAGTGTACTACGAGCAGTACTTC. It codes for CASSLVVYYEQYF.

The V and J genes are TRBV7-9 and TRBJ2-3; 10 nucleotides agree with TRBD2. Germline V gives CDR1 SEHNR, CDR2 FQNEAQ (reference sequence). Trimming removed 2 bases from V and 2 bases from J; junction bases left unmatched: 4. The CDR3 contains 16 residues. The CDR3 region is CASSLPLAGNTDTQYF. CDR3 in DNA: TGTGCCAGCAGCTTACCACTAGCGGGGAACACAGATACGCAGTATTTT.

In regard to this clone: Other DNA variants within this sample encode the same CDR3. The rearrangement links TRBV5-1 to TRBJ2-7; D gene ambiguous. Germline V gene sequence: CDR1 SGHRS, CDR2 YFSETQ. The CDR3 spans 13 residues. Trimming shortened V by 0 bases and J by 0 bases, and 4 bases separated the two germline ends. In DNA form, the CDR3 reads TGCGCCAGCAGCTTGGACTACTCCTACGAGCAGTACTTC. Residues: CASSLDYSYEQYF.

The chain combines TRBV9 with TRBJ2-6; D unclear. Germline loops: CDR1 SGDLS, CDR2 YYNGEE. Trimming took 0 bases from V and 2 from J, leaving 6 bases between them. The CDR3 runs 15 residues. CDR3 DNA: TGTGCCAGCAGCGTAGTGGTGGCTGGGGCCAACGTCCTGACTTTC. Its protein product is CASSVVVAGANVLTF.

This clone was detected only once. The chain has TRBV28 and TRBJ1-2, with D possibly matching TRBD1 (6 bases). V was pared by 3 bases and J by 6 bases, with 14 bases between. The length of the CDR3 is 14 residues. Germline CDR1 reads MDHEN; CDR2 reads SYDVKM. The CDR3, as DNA: TGTGCCAGCAGTTTTTCCGAGGGGGTGGATGGCTACACCTTC. Protein: CASSFSEGVDGYTF.

This rearrangement joins TRBV29-1 to TRBJ2-7; 7 nucleotides align to TRBD2. J gave up 1 base and V 4 bases, and 1 base lay outside the gene matches. This CDR3 is 12 amino acids long. CDR1 is SQVTM and CDR2 is ANQGSEA in the germline V gene. The CDR3 is CSVGEGSYEQYF. DNA of the CDR3: TGCAGCGTTGGGGAGGGGTCCTACGAGCAGTACTTC.

J is TRBJ1-2 and V is TRBV2; TRBD1 might be the D (5 bases). V gave up 2 bases and J gave up 1 base, with 8 bases separating them. The germline CDR1 and CDR2 sequences are SNHLY and FYNNEI. CDR3 size: 14 residues. Here the CDR3 DNA reads TGTGCCAGCAGTGAATATCAGGGTAACTATGGCTACACCTTC. Translated: CASSEYQGNYGYTF.

This chain uses TRBV7-3 with TRBJ2-1, with a weak D call TRBD1 (6 bases). Germline V gene lookup returns CDR1 SGHTA and CDR2 FQGTGA. Trimming removed 1 base from V and 2 bases from J, with 9 bases in between. CDR3 length equals 15 residues. The CDR3 sequence is CASSLNQGTYNEQFF. CDR3 nucleotide sequence: TGTGCCAGCAGCTTAAACCAGGGGACCTACAATGAGCAGTTCTTC.

The genes are TRBV6-5 and TRBJ1-2; TRBD1 is a possible D gene (6 bases). Germline V gene data show CDR1 as MNHEY and CDR2 as SVGAGI. The V gene lost 6 bases and the J gene lost 6 bases, with 14 bases spanning the gap. The CDR3 has 13 amino acids. Here the CDR3 DNA reads TGTGCCAGCAGACCTGGACAGTTTGATGGCTACACCTTC. This codes for CASRPGQFDGYTF.

This chain uses TRBV29-1 with TRBJ2-2; no definite D call. Germline CDR1 SQVTM, CDR2 ANQGSEA. The CDR3 runs 11 residues. The V end lost 7 bases, the J end lost 5 bases, and 8 bases lay between the germline ends. CDR3 sequence reads: CSGRVTGELFF. DNA of the CDR3: TGCAGCGGTAGGGTGACCGGGGAGCTGTTTTTT.

The chain employs TRBV5-1 and TRBJ1-1; 9 bases match TRBD1. CDR1 is SGHRS and CDR2 is YFSETQ in the germline V gene. The J segment lost 4 bases and the V segment lost 3 bases, leaving 4 bases of the junction unmatched. The CDR3 totals 14 residues. The CDR3 DNA reads as TGCGCCAGCAGCTGGGGACAGGGAGGCACTGAAGCTTTCTTT. Its protein product is CASSWGQGGTEAFF.

This clone was seen just once. The gene calls are TRBV6-5 and TRBJ2-7; D remains unclear. This CDR3 is built from 13 residues. Trimming took off 0 bases at V and 7 bases at J, with 10 bases between the two ends. Germline V CDR1 and CDR2: MNHEY, SVGAGI. The CDR3 sequence is CASSYSLMGEQYF. Here the CDR3 DNA reads TGTGCCAGCAGTTACTCACTCATGGGGGAGCAGTACTTC.

The J gene is TRBJ2-7, the V gene TRBV5-1; 10 nucleotides line up with TRBD2. Trimming at V came to 4 bases and at J to 4 bases, leaving 5 bases not matched to a gene. This CDR3 is 14 amino acids long. CDR1 is SGHRS, CDR2 YFSETQ, per germline. The CDR3 protein is CASSATSGLYEQYF. CDR3 nucleotide sequence: TGCGCCAGCAGCGCGACTAGCGGGTTATACGAGCAGTACTTC.

On this clone: This CDR3 is also generated by other DNA sequences in the sample. The chain uses TRBV7-8 and TRBJ2-3, with D perhaps being TRBD1 or TRBD2 (5 bases each). The CDR3 runs 14 residues. Trimming left V 3 bases short and J 2 bases short, with 9 bases between. The V gene's germline CDR1 is SGHVS and CDR2 FQNEAQ. This CDR3 reads CASSLGPATDTQYF. The DNA for the CDR3 is TGTGCCAGCAGCTTGGGACCGGCCACAGATACGCAGTATTTT.

The chain has TRBV27 and TRBJ2-1; unclear D gene. The CDR3 has 13 amino acids. Trimming pared 2 bases from V and 6 bases from J, leaving 8 bases between. CDR1 MNHEY and CDR2 SMNVEV come from the germline V gene (reference sequence). The CDR3: CASSLGVGNEQFF. CDR3 sequence (DNA): TGTGCCAGCAGTTTAGGCGTGGGCAATGAGCAGTTCTTC.

This chain connects TRBV7-2 to TRBJ2-5; 7 nucleotides match TRBD1. CDR1 SGHTA and CDR2 FQGNSA come from the germline V gene. J was trimmed by 5 bases and V by 1 base; bases with no gene match: 16. This CDR3 region has 18 residues. In DNA form, the CDR3 reads TGTGCCAGCAGCTTAGATCGCGACGGCAGGGGGAGTAGGGAGACCCAGTACTTC. Amino acids: CASSLDRDGRGSRETQYF.

The chain combines TRBV15 with TRBJ2-1; 10 nucleotides match TRBD2. Germline trimming cut 0 bases from V and 5 bases from J; bases unmatched to any gene: 10. This CDR3 contains 18 residues. CDR1 is LNHNV and CDR2 is YYDKDF in the germline V gene (reference sequence). CDR3 region: CATSRDWMVAGGDNEQFF. The CDR3 nucleotides are TGTGCCACCAGCAGAGATTGGATGGTAGCGGGGGGCGACAATGAGCAGTTCTTC.

The chain combines TRBV13 with TRBJ1-5; no definite D call. The V and J ends lost 4 bases and 4 bases respectively, with 5 bases between them. This CDR3 is built from 12 residues. Germline CDR1 reads PRHDT; CDR2 reads FYEKMQ (reference sequence). CDR3 in amino acids: CASSSQNQPQHF. In DNA, the CDR3 is TGTGCCAGCAGCTCCCAAAATCAGCCCCAGCATTTT.

As concerns this clone: At the DNA level, this CDR3 is encoded by other sequences in the same sample as well. The chain is built from TRBV11-2 and TRBJ1-2; TRBD1 matches at 8 bases. The germline V gene encodes CDR1 SGHAT and CDR2 FQNNGV. V was pared by 1 base and J by 2 bases, with 0 bases of the junction left unmatched. The CDR3 has 14 residues. CDR3 bases: TGTGCCAGCAGCTTAGGACAGGGGAACTATGGCTACACCTTC. Translated, it gives CASSLGQGNYGYTF.